The 31 T cell receptor beta chains listed next were all sequenced from one sample in a study of blood T cell repertoires in COVID-19. Generated by immunoSEQ multiplex PCR, the TCRdb table keeps only in-frame clones and is missing some. In the table there are about 270,000 clones, approximately 92% of which are singletons. The sample consisted of peripheral blood. These receptors were obtained from a person aged 18-35 years with COVID-19, enrolled during active disease.

The rearrangement links TRBV4-1 to TRBJ2-1; D may be TRBD2 (6 bases). The V and J ends lost 4 bases and 10 bases respectively, with 17 bases between them. This CDR3 has 14 residues. CDR1 is MGHRA, CDR2 YSYEKL, per germline. The CDR3 sequence is CASSPLTGLGEQFF. CDR3 bases: TGCGCCAGCAGCCCCCTAACGGGACTCGGCGAGCAGTTCTTC.

CDR3 DNA sequence: TGTGCCACCAGTGATTCCCCCGGGACAGGGCCGGAGAACGAGCAGTACTTC. It specifies CATSDSPGTGPENEQYF. The V gene is TRBV24-1, the J gene TRBJ2-7; 9 bases align to TRBD1. Germline trimming cut 2 bases from V and 5 bases from J; bases unmatched to any gene: 12. Germline V gene lookup returns CDR1 KGHDR and CDR2 SFDVKD. This CDR3 contains 17 residues.

This clone was observed once. The chain combines TRBV7-8 with TRBJ1-3, with D perhaps matching TRBD1 (6 bases). This CDR3 spans 16 amino acids. V gave up 4 bases and J gave up 2 bases, with 15 bases separating them. Germline CDR1 SGHVS, CDR2 FQNEAQ. Written as DNA, the CDR3 is TGTGCCAGCAGCTACACGCGGGGGCTTACTGGAAACACCATATATTTT. Its protein product is CASSYTRGLTGNTIYF.

The chain couples TRBV5-1 to TRBJ2-2, with 11 positions matching TRBD2. The length of the CDR3 is 15 residues. V shed 2 bases and J 4 bases; nucleotides not matched to a gene: 1. Per the germline V gene, CDR1 is SGHRS and CDR2 is YFSETQ. CDR3 in amino acids: CASSFSGRVTGELFF. CDR3 in DNA: TGCGCCAGCAGCTTTAGCGGGAGGGTCACCGGGGAGCTGTTTTTT.

The chain recombines TRBV4-2 with TRBJ2-1; 8 positions agree with TRBD2. With 1 base clipped from V and 6 bases from J, the junction kept 5 bases outside the gene matches. The germline V gene has CDR1 LGHNA and CDR2 YNFKEQ. The CDR3 has 15 residues. CDR3 nucleotide sequence: TGTGCCAGCAGCCAAGGACTAGCGTATGGCAATGAGCAGTTCTTC. This translates into CASSQGLAYGNEQFF.

The chain carries TRBV15 and TRBJ1-6; perhaps TRBD1 as D (5 bases). Deletions cut 4 bases from V and 6 bases from J, with 16 bases between. The germline gives CDR1 LNHNV, CDR2 YYDKDF (reference sequence). The CDR3 consists of 16 residues. Written as DNA, the CDR3 is TGTGCCACCAGCACCGACCAGGGAGGGTTTAATTCACCCCTCCACTTT. It specifies CATSTDQGGFNSPLHF.

This chain joins TRBV2 and TRBJ2-1; 14 nucleotides match TRBD2. The CDR3 runs 18 residues. Germline trimming cut 8 bases from V and 8 bases from J; bases unmatched to any gene: 17. In germline, CDR1 is SNHLY, CDR2 FYNNEI. The CDR3 bases are TGTGCCAGCTTCCCGGGGACTAGCGGGAGCAAAACGAGGGATGAGCAGTTCTTC. Translating it yields CASFPGTSGSKTRDEQFF.

This chain uses TRBV29-1 with TRBJ2-5; 8 bases are shared with TRBD1. CDR1 is SQVTM and CDR2 is ANQGSEA in the germline V gene. CDR3 size: 13 residues. Losses at the gene ends were 1 base for V and 5 bases for J; bases not matched to a gene: 3. As DNA, the CDR3 is TGCAGCGTTGAAGGGACAGGGTGGGAGACCCAGTACTTC. The encoded protein is CSVEGTGWETQYF.

The chain recombines TRBV12-1 with TRBJ2-1; the tabulated D call, TRBD1, remains unverified against the DNA. TRBV12-1 is marked as a pseudogene. The CDR3 has 10 residues. The CDR3, as DNA: TGTGCCAGCAGCTCCCAAGAGCAGTTCTTC. This gives the protein CASSSQEQFF.

The gene calls are TRBV10-2 and TRBJ2-7, with D unresolved. Looked up from germline, CDR1 is WSHSY and CDR2 is SAAADI. There are 15 residues in the CDR3. V was cut by 3 bases and J by 3 bases, with 15 bases left in between. CDR3 amino acids: CASSEGDAPYYEQYF. The CDR3, as DNA: TGCGCCAGCAGTGAAGGAGACGCTCCCTACTACGAGCAGTACTTC.

The table lists this clone with a few counts. This chain uses TRBV7-2 with TRBJ1-2; D remains ambiguous. There are 13 residues in the CDR3. Germline loops: CDR1 SGHTA, CDR2 FQGNSA. Between the trimmed V and J ends, which lost 1 base and 5 bases, there was a span of 8 bases. CDR3 DNA sequence: TGTGCCAGCAGCTTAGAACGGGATTATGGCTACACCTTC. Translation gives CASSLERDYGYTF.

The chain's CDR3 is CATSDPKTGETEAFF. The CDR3 DNA reads TGTGCCACCAGTGATCCGAAAACAGGGGAGACTGAAGCTTTCTTT. The V gene is TRBV24-1, the J gene TRBJ1-1; 7 bases agree with TRBD1. The CDR3 loop spans 15 amino acids. The germline V gene has CDR1 KGHDR and CDR2 SFDVKD. V lost 3 bases, J lost 5 bases, and 8 bases stayed unmatched.

The chain carries TRBV4-1 and TRBJ2-3; 13 bases map to TRBD2. This CDR3 spans 18 amino acids. Germline V gene sequence: CDR1 MGHRA, CDR2 YSYEKL. The V gene end was trimmed by 0 bases and the J gene end by 4 bases; junction bases not matched to a gene: 7. The CDR3 DNA reads as TGCGCCAGCAGCCAAGAACCCGGACTAGCGGGAGACGCAGATACGCAGTATTTT. It is translated as CASSQEPGLAGDADTQYF.

The rearrangement uses TRBV9 and TRBJ2-3; TRBD2 is a possible D gene (5 bases). Looked up from germline, CDR1 is SGDLS and CDR2 is YYNGEE. Between the trimmed V and J ends, which lost 2 bases and 0 bases, there was a span of 10 bases. The CDR3 covers 15 residues. CDR3 residues: CASSVLRESTDTQYF. CDR3 coding DNA: TGTGCCAGCAGCGTCCTGAGGGAGAGCACAGATACGCAGTATTTT.

The chain couples TRBV13 to TRBJ2-6, with no clear D. Germline-derived CDR1 and CDR2 are PRHDT and FYEKMQ (reference sequence). V shed 0 bases and J shed 0 bases, with 6 bases lying between them. The CDR3 consists of 16 residues. CDR3 nucleotides: TGTGCCAGCAGCTTAGGACAAAGCTCTGGGGCCAACGTCCTGACTTTC. Its protein product is CASSLGQSSGANVLTF.

The chain is built from TRBV11-2 and TRBJ2-7, with 12 bases identical to TRBD2. Per the germline V gene, CDR1 is SGHAT and CDR2 is FQNNGV. V gave up 5 bases and J gave up 0 bases; unmatched junction bases: 2. This CDR3 comprises 15 residues. CDR3 nucleotide sequence: TGTGCCAGCAGCGGGACTAGCGGGCGCTCCTACGAGCAGTACTTC. Translating gives CASSGTSGRSYEQYF.

The chain links TRBV6-5 to TRBJ2-2; no clear D. This CDR3 has 12 residues. Germline V gene lookup returns CDR1 MNHEY and CDR2 SVGAGI. The V end lost 9 bases, the J end lost 4 bases, and 9 bases lay between the germline ends. The chain's CDR3 is CARADGTGELFF. CDR3 sequence (DNA): TGTGCCAGAGCCGATGGCACCGGGGAGCTGTTTTTT.

This chain connects TRBV19 to TRBJ2-7; a possible D gene is TRBD1 (5 bases). Germline V gene sequence: CDR1 LNHDA, CDR2 SQIVND (reference sequence). V was shortened by 1 base and J by 5 bases, with 21 bases between the two germline ends. The CDR3 consists of 17 residues. The CDR3, as DNA: TGTGCCAGTAGTATAGGGGCCGGCCTTCCCCTAGGGGACGAGCAGTACTTC. It yields the protein CASSIGAGLPLGDEQYF.

The gene calls are TRBV12-3 or TRBV12-4 and TRBJ1-5; TRBD1 matches 8 bases. The CDR3 extends over 13 amino acids. V was pared by 5 bases and J by 7 bases, with 4 bases of the junction left unmatched. The CDR3 spells CASSRDRIQPQHF. For the CDR3, the DNA is TGTGCCAGCAGTCGGGACAGGATCCAGCCCCAGCATTTT.

The chain has TRBV2 and TRBJ2-3, with TRBD2 matching over 8 bases. V lost 6 bases and J lost 6; bases outside the gene matches: 11. This CDR3 comprises 15 residues. CDR1 and CDR2 (germline): SNHLY, FYNNEI. CDR3: CASSPGLAGRDTQYF. Here the CDR3 DNA reads TGTGCCAGCAGCCCGGGGCTAGCGGGCAGGGATACGCAGTATTTT.

V and J are TRBV7-8 and TRBJ2-7, with D perhaps matching TRBD2 (6 bases). CDR3 length equals 16 residues. CDR1 is SGHVS and CDR2 is FQNEAQ in the germline V gene. The germline V and J ends were trimmed by 1 base and 2 bases, with 15 bases remaining between them. In DNA, the CDR3 is TGTGCCAGCAGCTTAGGATGGGCCTCGGGGGCCTACGAGCAGTACTTC. It specifies CASSLGWASGAYEQYF.

The rearrangement uses TRBV27 and TRBJ1-2, with D possibly being TRBD1 (5 bases). The CDR3 covers 13 residues. Germline CDR1 and CDR2: MNHEY and SMNVEV (reference sequence). V shed 3 bases and J shed 4 bases, with 9 bases lying between them. Here the CDR3 reads CASSFSQAYGYTF. In DNA form, the CDR3 reads TGTGCCAGCAGTTTTTCACAGGCCTATGGCTACACCTTC.

This rearrangement joins TRBV7-9 to TRBJ2-1, with 7 nucleotides matching TRBD2. Unmatched junction bases numbered 4, after V lost 2 bases and J lost 0 bases. The CDR3 totals 16 residues. Germline V gives CDR1 SEHNR, CDR2 FQNEAQ (reference sequence). The CDR3 sequence is CASSLRLAGSYNEQFF. In nucleotides, the CDR3 is TGTGCCAGCAGCTTAAGGTTAGCGGGCTCCTACAATGAGCAGTTCTTC.

The chain carries TRBV29-1 and TRBJ1-2, with TRBD1 matching over 7 bases. The CDR3 is made up of 16 amino acids. Trimming at V came to 7 bases and at J to 3 bases, leaving 17 bases not matched to a gene. Germline-derived CDR1 and CDR2 are SQVTM and ANQGSEA. The CDR3 reads CSALTRDREGDYGYTF. DNA for the CDR3: TGCAGCGCCCTCACCCGTGACAGGGAAGGTGACTATGGCTACACCTTC.

The J gene is TRBJ2-1, the V gene TRBV5-4; 12 bases align to TRBD1. V was clipped by 0 bases and J by 6 bases; unmatched bases: 1. Per germline, CDR1 SGHNT and CDR2 YYREEE (reference sequence). CDR3 length equals 15 residues. CDR3 loop: CASSLGDRGLNEQFF. Here the CDR3 DNA reads TGTGCCAGCAGCTTGGGGGACAGGGGGCTCAATGAGCAGTTCTTC. Complete variable domain (other parts from reference TRBV5-4 and TRBJ2-1): ETGVTQSPTHLIKTRGQQVTLRCSSQSGHNTVSWYQQALGQGPQFIFQYYREEENGRGNFPPRFSGLQFPNYSSELNVNALELDDSALYLCASSLGDRGLNEQFFGPGTRLTVL.

V and J are TRBV9 and TRBJ2-5; D is uncertain. Germline assignment: CDR1 SGDLS and CDR2 YYNGEE. V lost 0 bases to trimming and J lost 1 base, with 7 bases between them. This CDR3 comprises 14 residues. Written as DNA, the CDR3 is TGTGCCAGCAGCGTAGGTTCCCTCCAAGAGACCCAGTACTTC. Its protein product is CASSVGSLQETQYF.

V and J are TRBV7-8 and TRBJ2-6, with 9 bases fitting TRBD1. This CDR3 has 16 amino acids. V was clipped by 5 bases and J by 2 bases; unmatched bases: 4. Germline lookup yields CDR1 SGHVS and CDR2 FQNEAQ. This chain's CDR3 is CASSGDRETGANVLTF. CDR3 sequence (DNA): TGTGCCAGCAGCGGGGACAGGGAGACTGGGGCCAACGTCCTGACTTTC.

In its sample, this clone was seen once. J is TRBJ2-1 and V is TRBV5-1; D remains unclear. Germline V gene sequence: CDR1 SGHRS, CDR2 YFSETQ. Trimming took off 4 bases at V and 0 bases at J, with 5 bases between the two ends. The CDR3 loop spans 13 amino acids. CDR3 nucleotides: TGCGCCAGCAGCGTTATCTCCTACAATGAGCAGTTCTTC. It codes for CASSVISYNEQFF.

This chain uses TRBV30 with TRBJ1-1, with a possible D match to TRBD1 (5 bases). V dropped 1 base and J dropped 2 bases, with 17 bases sitting between them. The CDR3 totals 16 residues. The germline CDR1 and CDR2 sequences are GTSNPN and SVGIG (reference sequence). CDR3 residues: CAWSGDWGRPNTEAFF. In DNA, the CDR3 is TGTGCCTGGAGTGGAGACTGGGGGAGGCCAAACACTGAAGCTTTCTTT.

Worth noting for this clone: This sample also contains other DNA sequences that code for the same CDR3. For the CDR3, the DNA is TGCGCCAGCAGCTTGGGGGCCCGGGAGACCCAGTACTTC. Translation: CASSLGARETQYF. The chain links TRBV5-1 to TRBJ2-5; D gene ambiguous. Germline V gene sequence: CDR1 SGHRS, CDR2 YFSETQ. The length of the CDR3 is 13 residues. V lost 0 bases to trimming and J lost 5 bases, with 8 bases between them.

This chain connects TRBV5-1 to TRBJ1-4; weak D call: TRBD1 (6 bases). Germline V gene data show CDR1 as SGHRS and CDR2 as YFSETQ. The CDR3 sequence is 16 residues long. Trimming shortened V by 4 bases and J by 0 bases, and 13 bases separated the two germline ends. The CDR3 DNA is TGCGCCAGCAGCAGCAGGACAGTAGCAACTAATGAAAAACTGTTTTTT. Translation: CASSSRTVATNEKLFF.